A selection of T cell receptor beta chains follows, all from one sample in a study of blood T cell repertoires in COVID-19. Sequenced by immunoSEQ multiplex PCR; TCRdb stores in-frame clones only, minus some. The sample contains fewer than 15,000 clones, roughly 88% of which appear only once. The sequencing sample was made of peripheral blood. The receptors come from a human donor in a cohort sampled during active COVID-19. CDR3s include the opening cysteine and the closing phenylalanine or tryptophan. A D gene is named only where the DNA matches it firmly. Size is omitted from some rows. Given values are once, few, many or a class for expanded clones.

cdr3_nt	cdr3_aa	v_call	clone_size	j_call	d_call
TGTGCCAGCAGTTACAGCCCATACAATGAGCAGTTCTTC	CASSYSPYNEQFF	TRBV6-2/TRBV6-3	-	TRBJ2-1	-
TGTGCCAGCAGTTACCCAGGACAGGGTCGCGATACGCAGTATTTT	CASSYPGQGRDTQYF	TRBV6-2/TRBV6-3	-	TRBJ2-3	TRBD1
TGCGCCAGCAGGACAGGGGTGGCCACTCAGAACACTGAAGCTTTCTTT	CASRTGVATQNTEAFF	TRBV5-1	-	TRBJ1-1	TRBD1
TGTGCCAGCTCCCCCCAGAGGAGCTCCTACGAGCAGTACTTC	CASSPQRSSYEQYF	TRBV25-1	-	TRBJ2-7	-
TGTGCCAGCAGCCAGAACAGGGGGCGCACCGGGGAGCTGTTTTTT	CASSQNRGRTGELFF	TRBV3-1/TRBV3-2	-	TRBJ2-2	TRBD1
TGTGCCAGCAGTGAAGCCCGGGACAGGGACTACGAGCAGTACTTC	CASSEARDRDYEQYF	TRBV6-1	-	TRBJ2-7	TRBD1
TGCGCCAGCAGCCTGACAGGGTACACTGAAGCTTTCTTT	CASSLTGYTEAFF	TRBV5-1	-	TRBJ1-1	TRBD1
TGTGCCAGCAGTCTCGCACTAGGGTTCAATGAGCAGTTCTTC	CASSLALGFNEQFF	TRBV27	once	TRBJ2-1	-
TGTGCCAGCAGCGTAGATGTTGGGACAGAGCGCTACACCTTC	CASSVDVGTERYTF	TRBV9	-	TRBJ1-2	TRBD1
TGTGCCAGCAGTTTTGGGGCGAATTCACCCCTCCACTTT	CASSFGANSPLHF	TRBV6-5	-	TRBJ1-6	-
TGTGCCAGCCTCCCAGTCTCGAGCAATCAGCCCCAGCATTTT	CASLPVSSNQPQHF	TRBV6-6	-	TRBJ1-5	-
TGTGCCTGGAGGGGGCTAGAGACCCAGTACTTC	CAWRGLETQYF	TRBV30	-	TRBJ2-5	-
TGCAGTGCTAGTTCCCTACTGGAGAACTCCTACAATGAGCAGTTCTTC	CSASSLLENSYNEQFF	TRBV20-1	-	TRBJ2-1	-
TGTGCCAGCAGCAATGTGATTCGGGAGGGGGAGACGAACACTGAAGCTTTCTTT	CASSNVIREGETNTEAFF	TRBV21-1	-	TRBJ1-1	-
TGTGCCAGCAGCTTATGGGGGGCCGGGAGGGAGACCCAGTACTTC	CASSLWGAGRETQYF	TRBV7-9	-	TRBJ2-5	-
TGCGCCAGCAGCCAAGGAAGCTATGAGCAGTTCTTC	CASSQGSYEQFF	TRBV4-1	-	TRBJ2-1	-
TGTGCCAGCAGTTACTCGGGGGGGCCGAAAGAGACCCAGTACTTC	CASSYSGGPKETQYF	TRBV6-5	-	TRBJ2-5	-
TGTGCCTGGGTCCGAGCGGGGGGCATTGTGCAGTACTTC	CAWVRAGGIVQYF	TRBV30	-	TRBJ2-7	TRBD2
TGTGCCAGCAGCTCGGGACAGGGGGCCGGCACCGGGGAGCTGTTTTTT	CASSSGQGAGTGELFF	TRBV7-6	-	TRBJ2-2	TRBD1
TGTGCCAGCAGCCAAGACCGGGACAGGGGGCGAGACACTGAAGCTTTCTTT	CASSQDRDRGRDTEAFF	TRBV3-1/TRBV3-2	-	TRBJ1-1	TRBD1
TGTGCCAGCAAGCAACAGGGAAGGGATGAGCAGTTCTTC	CASKQQGRDEQFF	TRBV6-5	-	TRBJ2-1	-
TGTGCCAGCAGCGCACCCGGGACAGGAGTTAGGGAGCAGTACTTC	CASSAPGTGVREQYF	TRBV5-4	-	TRBJ2-7	TRBD1